Listed here are 22 T cell receptor beta chains from one sample, sequenced in a study of CXCR3-negative and CXCR3-positive naive CD8 T cells. No antigen has been assigned to these receptors. Carrying UMI labels, the TRB cDNA libraries were prepared through 5' RACE. TCRdb reprocessed the 5' RACE reads, with one entry per CDR3 protein and no DNA. Recorded for this sample: about 120,000 distinct CDR3 sequences. Notes on the study in general: CXCR3-positive naive cells carried more hydrophobic TRB CDR3s than CXCR3-negative ones.

The sequencing input was naive CXCR3+ CD8+ T cells from blood. Subset denoted: CD45RO-CCR7+CD27+CD95- naive CD8+ T cells expressing CXCR3 (TNR3+). The source of these receptors is a human donor in good health. Some clones in this sample may be carry-over from other donors' samples.

CDR3 in amino acids: CASSFGAAQETQYF. The chain joins TRBV28 to TRBJ2-5; TCRdb names TRBD1, which stays unverified in the absence of DNA. CDR1 is MDHEN and CDR2 is SYDVKM in the germline V gene. This CDR3 is 14 amino acids long. Looking up the rest from reference TRBV28 and TRBJ2-5 gives the full variable domain: DVKVTQSSRYLVKRTGEKVFLECVQDMDHENMFWYRQDPGLGLRLIYFSYDVKMKEKGDIPEGYSVSREKKERFSLILESASTNQTSMYLCASSFGAAQETQYFGPGTRLLVL.

The chain combines TRBV12-3 or TRBV12-4 with TRBJ2-3; checking the TCRdb D call of TRBD2 is not possible without DNA. The CDR3 runs 14 residues. CDR3 sequence reads: CASRAAGSTDTQYF.

The J gene is TRBJ2-1, the V gene TRBV19. The CDR3 totals 13 residues. Per germline, CDR1 LNHDA and CDR2 SQIVND (reference sequence). The CDR3 sequence is CASSMAGNNEQFF. Combining the CDR3 with reference TRBV19 and TRBJ2-1 gives the whole variable domain DGGITQSPKYLFRKEGQNVTLSCEQNLNHDAMYWYRQDPGQGLRLIYYSQIVNDFQKGDIAEGYSVSREKKESFPLTVTSAQKNPTAFYLCASSMAGNNEQFFGPGTRLTVL.

V gene TRBV29-1 combines with J gene TRBJ1-1; TCRdb calls TRBD1, which cannot be checked without DNA. CDR3 size: 14 residues. In germline, CDR1 is SQVTM, CDR2 ANQGSEA. The CDR3 here is CSGLLGQTNTEAFF.

The chain has TRBV7-9 and TRBJ1-2; the D call from TCRdb, TRBD1, cannot be confirmed without DNA. Germline CDR1 SEHNR, CDR2 FQNEAQ (reference sequence). CDR3 length equals 15 residues. The CDR3 reads CASSSHKTAEPGWTF.

This rearrangement joins TRBV19 to TRBJ1-1. This CDR3 region has 14 residues. Germline V gives CDR1 LNHDA, CDR2 SQIVND (reference sequence). CDR3 amino acids: CASRSLEGNTEAFF.

The rearrangement uses TRBV15 and TRBJ2-7; TCRdb outputs TRBD1, but without DNA this stays unchecked. The CDR3 spans 18 residues. CDR1 LNHNV and CDR2 YYDKDF come from the germline V gene (reference sequence). The chain's CDR3 is CATSRGSNTGTASREQYF.

The chain recombines TRBV6-6 with TRBJ1-2; the D gene TCRdb calls, TRBD1, cannot be checked with no DNA. CDR1 and CDR2 (germline): MNHNY, SVGAGI (reference sequence). The CDR3 length is 14 residues. CDR3 in amino acids: CASSPGRFGFGYTF.

The chain employs TRBV19 and TRBJ2-1; there is no DNA to check the TCRdb D call of TRBD2. This CDR3 comprises 16 residues. Germline-derived CDR1 and CDR2 are LNHDA and SQIVND (reference sequence). CDR3: CASSIGGRARMNEQFF.

The gene calls are TRBV7-8 and TRBJ2-2. Germline-derived CDR1 and CDR2 are SGHVS and FQNEAQ. CDR3 length: 16 amino acids. CDR3 sequence reads: CASSQAASWGTGELFF.

V gene TRBV27 combines with J gene TRBJ1-6. This CDR3 region has 12 residues. CDR1 is MNHEY and CDR2 is SMNVEV in the germline V gene (reference sequence). CDR3 sequence: CASRPIGSPLHF.

The chain couples TRBV12-3 or TRBV12-4 to TRBJ2-1; TCRdb calls TRBD1, which cannot be checked without DNA. The CDR3 is 13 amino acids. CDR3 in amino acids: CASSPVTGSEQFF.

The chain has TRBV4-3 and TRBJ2-7. Germline V lookup: CDR1 LGHNA, CDR2 YSLEER. The CDR3 runs to 15 residues. CDR3 protein: CASSPWIGGSYEQYF.

The V gene is TRBV29-1, the J gene TRBJ2-1; TCRdb lists TRBD2, though no DNA is available to test this call. This CDR3 spans 14 amino acids. The germline V gene has CDR1 SQVTM and CDR2 ANQGSEA. This chain's CDR3 is CSFPSGRQVYEQFF.

The chain combines TRBV7-9 with TRBJ2-1; there is no DNA to check the TCRdb D call of TRBD2. In germline, CDR1 is SEHNR, CDR2 FQNEAQ (reference sequence). The CDR3 has 13 residues. The chain's CDR3 is CASSNRENNEQFF.

The chain couples TRBV28 to TRBJ1-1; the D call from TCRdb, TRBD1, cannot be confirmed without DNA. The CDR3 has 15 amino acids. The germline CDR1 and CDR2 sequences are MDHEN and SYDVKM. The CDR3: CASSLYLRGGTEAFF.

The V call is TRBV4-3, the J call TRBJ2-1; the D call of TRBD2 rests on TCRdb alone, since no DNA is present to check it. There are 21 residues in the CDR3. Germline V CDR1 and CDR2: LGHNA, YSLEER. The CDR3: CASSQDTGTSGVHGDYNEQFF.

The V call is TRBV7-8, the J call TRBJ2-2; lacking DNA, the TRBD1 call made by TCRdb goes unchecked. This CDR3 is 15 amino acids long. Germline CDR1 reads SGHVS; CDR2 reads FQNEAQ. The CDR3 loop reads CASRRGVSGTGELFF.

The chain joins TRBV2 to TRBJ2-5; TCRdb calls TRBD1, which cannot be checked without DNA. Germline V CDR1 and CDR2: SNHLY, FYNNEI. The CDR3 consists of 16 residues. The CDR3 sequence is CASSLQGEGYQETQYF.

The CDR3 reads CASSQDGYSKQFF. The chain links TRBV14 to TRBJ2-1. The CDR3 has 13 residues. Germline assignment: CDR1 SGHDN and CDR2 FVKESK.

The chain joins TRBV20-1 to TRBJ2-2. From germline, CDR1 is DFQATT and CDR2 SNEGSKA (reference sequence). The CDR3 length is 13 residues. The CDR3 region is CSARKPNTGELFF.

The chain links TRBV5-1 to TRBJ2-1. CDR1 and CDR2 from the germline V gene are SGHRS and YFSETQ. CDR3 length equals 15 residues. CDR3 in amino acids: CASSLFEGVLNEQFF.